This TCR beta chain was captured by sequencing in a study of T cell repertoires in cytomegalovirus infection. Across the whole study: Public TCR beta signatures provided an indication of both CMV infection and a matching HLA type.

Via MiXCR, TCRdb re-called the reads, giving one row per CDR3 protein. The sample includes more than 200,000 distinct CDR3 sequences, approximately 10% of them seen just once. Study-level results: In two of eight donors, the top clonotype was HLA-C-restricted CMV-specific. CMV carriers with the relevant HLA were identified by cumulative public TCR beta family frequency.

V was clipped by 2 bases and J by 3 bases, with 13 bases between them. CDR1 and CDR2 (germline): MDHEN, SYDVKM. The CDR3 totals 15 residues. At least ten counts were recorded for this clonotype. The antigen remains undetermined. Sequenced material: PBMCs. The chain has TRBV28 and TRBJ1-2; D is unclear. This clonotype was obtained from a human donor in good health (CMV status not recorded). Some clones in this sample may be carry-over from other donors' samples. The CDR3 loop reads CASSLAGPADYGYTF. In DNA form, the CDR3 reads TGTGCCAGCAGTTTAGCCGGGCCAGCCGACTATGGCTACACCTTC.